The sequence of this T cell receptor beta chain was determined in a study of early T cells in non-severe SARS-CoV-2 infection. Study details: The sequenced material was bulk RNA from unsorted whole blood, and its chains were unpaired. Study results and limitations: Matching with VDJdb favored anti-spike CD8 responses (missing private and CD4 specificities).

Germline loops: CDR1 SGHDT, CDR2 YYEEEE. CDR3 length: 17 amino acids. Trimming took 0 bases from V and 6 from J; bases not matched to a gene: 11. The TCR library protocol attached unique molecular identifiers to the individual cDNA molecules. A single record per CDR3 protein comes from TCRdb applying MiXCR to the 5' RACE reads. The sample shows tens of thousands of distinct CDR3 sequences, roughly a tenth of them seen only once. As regards this clonotype: The antigen remains unidentified.

Sequencing input: whole blood. The receptor comes from an adult who was a healthcare worker with PCR-confirmed SARS-CoV-2 infection or an uninfected control (not recorded which). This chain connects TRBV5-6 to TRBJ2-1, with 8 bases lining up with TRBD2. The CDR3 is CASSLESVGRAGNEQFF. CDR3 DNA: TGTGCCAGCAGCTTGGAGTCGGTCGGGAGGGCCGGCAATGAGCAGTTCTTC.